This T cell receptor (beta chain) was profiled in a study of control samples from healthy donors and cancer patients. Sequenced by immunoSEQ multiplex PCR; TCRdb stores in-frame clones only, minus some. Counted here are about 130,000 clones, 89% occurring once; the ten biggest clones make up under 9%. Sequenced sample: PBMCs. The TCR sequence derives from a man in his fifties with head and neck cancer.

CDR3 DNA: TGCGCCAGCAGCCGGGCAGGGGGCATGAACACTGAAGCTTTCTTT. It encodes CASSRAGGMNTEAFF. J is TRBJ1-1 and V is TRBV5-1, with 8 bases lining up with TRBD1. This CDR3 has 15 residues. Germline loops: CDR1 SGHRS, CDR2 YFSETQ. With 4 bases clipped from V and 0 bases from J, the junction kept 5 bases outside the gene matches. The variable domain in full, completed from reference TRBV5-1 and TRBJ1-1, reads KAGVTQTPRYLIKTRGQQVTLSCSPISGHRSVSWYQQTPGQGLQFLFEYFSETQRNKGNFPGRFSGRQFSNSRSEMNVSTLELGDSALYLCASSRAGGMNTEAFFGQGTRLTVV.